Each of the 16 T cell receptor beta chains below was sequenced from the same sample in a study of naive CD8 T cells in extremely preterm neonates. Deliveries were elective term cesareans at about 37-42 weeks, with no labor or membrane rupture. Method: immunoSEQ multiplex PCR; TCRdb's copy keeps in-frame clones and lacks some. The table shows 8,000 or so clones, with about 98% occurring only once. Sequencing was performed on naive CD8+ T cells from cord blood. These receptors originate from a newborn in good health.

The chain joins TRBV11-2 to TRBJ1-2, with unresolved D. There are 13 residues in the CDR3. V was clipped by 4 bases and J by 4 bases, with 10 bases between them. Per the germline V gene, CDR1 is SGHAT and CDR2 is FQNNGV. The CDR3, as DNA: TGTGCCAGCAGCTCTCCAGATTTCTATGGCTACACCTTC. Its protein is CASSSPDFYGYTF.

Worth noting for this clone: One junction end does not reproduce the germline sequence, and a read error may be involved. This chain connects TRBV7-7 to TRBJ2-3; tentative D call: TRBD2 (5 bases). CDR1 is SSHAT and CDR2 is FNYEAQ in the germline V gene (reference sequence). This CDR3 region has 15 residues. CDR3 protein: CASSRTDSSTDTQYF. CDR3 bases: TGTGCTAGCAGCCGGACGGACTCTAGCACAGATACGCAGTATTTT.

The V call is TRBV13, the J call TRBJ2-5; 8 bases line up with TRBD1. CDR3 length: 15 residues. The V segment lost 5 bases and the J segment 7 bases; nucleotides outside the gene matches: 12. Looked up from germline, CDR1 is PRHDT and CDR2 is FYEKMQ (reference sequence). CDR3 in DNA: TGTGCCAGCAGCACAGGGACAGGTCGAGGGGGGACCCAGTACTTC. It yields the protein CASSTGTGRGGTQYF.

The V and J genes are TRBV4-1 and TRBJ2-3, with D maybe TRBD2 (6 bases). Trimming left V 2 bases short and J 4 bases short, with 7 bases between. This CDR3 is 13 amino acids long. In germline, CDR1 is MGHRA, CDR2 YSYEKL. The CDR3 reads CASSQRGSDTQYF. CDR3 sequence (DNA): TGCGCCAGCAGCCAACGGGGGTCAGATACGCAGTATTTT.

The chain has TRBV9 and TRBJ1-1; D is uncertain. V gave up 3 bases and J gave up 0 bases, with 18 bases separating them. This CDR3 is 17 amino acids long. The germline V gene has CDR1 SGDLS and CDR2 YYNGEE. The CDR3 region is CASSADMQGSMNTEAFF. CDR3 nucleotides: TGTGCCAGCAGCGCCGACATGCAAGGCTCTATGAACACTGAAGCTTTCTTT.

V and J are TRBV4-3 and TRBJ2-1, with 11 bases identical to TRBD2. V lost 0 bases and J lost 9; bases outside the gene matches: 7. CDR1 is LGHNA, CDR2 YSLEER, per germline. The CDR3 sequence is 16 residues long. CDR3 amino acids: CASSQDLASGGTEQFF. As DNA, the CDR3 is TGCGCCAGCAGCCAAGATCTGGCTAGCGGGGGGACTGAGCAGTTCTTC.

Only a few counts were recorded for this clone. The chain is built from TRBV4-3 and TRBJ2-7, with TRBD1 matching 10 bases. The CDR3 spans 15 residues. In germline, CDR1 is LGHNA, CDR2 YSLEER. With V trimmed by 3 bases and J by 3 bases, 5 bases remained unmatched. CDR3 nucleotides: TGCGCCAGCAGCCAGCTGGGACAGGGGATCTACGAGCAGTACTTC. Translating gives CASSQLGQGIYEQYF.

The V and J genes are TRBV10-3 and TRBJ2-5, with unresolved D. Per germline, CDR1 ENHRY and CDR2 SYGVKD. CDR3 size: 15 residues. The V and J ends lost 1 base and 2 bases respectively, with 11 bases between them. CDR3 loop: CAISEFGPGQETQYF. The CDR3 nucleotides are TGTGCCATCAGTGAGTTTGGGCCAGGTCAAGAGACCCAGTACTTC.

The V gene is TRBV2, the J gene TRBJ1-5, with TRBD1 matching 7 bases. Trimming took 1 base from V and 0 from J; bases not matched to a gene: 0. This CDR3 spans 15 amino acids. Germline V gene data show CDR1 as SNHLY and CDR2 as FYNNEI. The CDR3 DNA follows: TGTGCCAGCAGTGAAGGACAGGGTAGCAATCAGCCCCAGCATTTT. This encodes CASSEGQGSNQPQHF.

The chain links TRBV5-6 to TRBJ2-7; 9 bases match TRBD2. The CDR3 is 17 residues long. Germline CDR1 and CDR2: SGHDT and YYEEEE. V was clipped by 9 bases and J by 3 bases; unmatched bases: 19. The CDR3 loop reads CATHGWESGGLNYEQYF. The CDR3 DNA is TGTGCCACCCACGGTTGGGAAAGCGGGGGGCTAAACTACGAGCAGTACTTC.

In this sample, this clone turned up a few times. This chain connects TRBV19 to TRBJ2-5, with 8 bases matching TRBD2. With V trimmed by 4 bases and J by 0 bases, 1 base remained unmatched. The CDR3 has 14 residues. Per germline, CDR1 LNHDA and CDR2 SQIVND (reference sequence). As DNA, the CDR3 is TGTGCCAGTAGTAGCGGGGGGTACCAAGAGACCCAGTACTTC. Residues: CASSSGGYQETQYF.

Written as DNA, the CDR3 is TGCGCCAGCAGCCTGGGTCCTAGCGGGGTCAATGAGCAGTTCTTC. Translated: CASSLGPSGVNEQFF. The chain links TRBV4-1 to TRBJ2-1; 9 nucleotides align to TRBD2. Germline CDR1 reads MGHRA; CDR2 reads YSYEKL. This CDR3 is built from 15 residues. The V gene end was trimmed by 4 bases and the J gene end by 6 bases; junction bases not matched to a gene: 7.

The J gene is TRBJ2-7, the V gene TRBV5-6, with TRBD1 identical over 9 bases. J lost 0 bases, V lost 0 bases, and 7 bases had no gene match. The CDR3 covers 17 residues. Germline V gene lookup returns CDR1 SGHDT and CDR2 YYEEEE. The CDR3 DNA reads TGTGCCAGCAGCTTGGGTTTAGGGGGACAGGGCTCCTACGAGCAGTACTTC. This encodes CASSLGLGGQGSYEQYF.

This sequence joins TRBV5-6 and TRBJ2-3; D is uncertain. Trimming stripped 1 base from V and 2 bases from J, with 11 bases between. The CDR3 spans 15 residues. Germline CDR1 and CDR2: SGHDT and YYEEEE. The CDR3: CASSLNSMVTDTQYF. The CDR3 nucleotides read TGTGCCAGCAGCTTGAACTCGATGGTCACAGATACGCAGTATTTT.

The rearrangement uses TRBV2 and TRBJ2-7; 10 bases are shared with TRBD2. The CDR3 loop spans 14 amino acids. Germline CDR1 and CDR2: SNHLY and FYNNEI. V gave up 6 bases and J gave up 0 bases; unmatched junction bases: 2. The CDR3 is CASSIAGGSYEQYF. In nucleotides, the CDR3 is TGTGCCAGCAGCATAGCGGGGGGCTCCTACGAGCAGTACTTC.

The chain recombines TRBV7-8 with TRBJ2-5; TRBD2 matches at 12 bases. The CDR3 is 18 residues long. Trimming cost V 4 bases and J 0 bases; bases outside gene matches: 9. The germline CDR1 and CDR2 sequences are SGHVS and FQNEAQ. CDR3 in DNA: TGTGCCAGCAGCTCCCGACTAGCGGGGGCTTTGTACCAAGAGACCCAGTACTTC. This sequence encodes CASSSRLAGALYQETQYF.